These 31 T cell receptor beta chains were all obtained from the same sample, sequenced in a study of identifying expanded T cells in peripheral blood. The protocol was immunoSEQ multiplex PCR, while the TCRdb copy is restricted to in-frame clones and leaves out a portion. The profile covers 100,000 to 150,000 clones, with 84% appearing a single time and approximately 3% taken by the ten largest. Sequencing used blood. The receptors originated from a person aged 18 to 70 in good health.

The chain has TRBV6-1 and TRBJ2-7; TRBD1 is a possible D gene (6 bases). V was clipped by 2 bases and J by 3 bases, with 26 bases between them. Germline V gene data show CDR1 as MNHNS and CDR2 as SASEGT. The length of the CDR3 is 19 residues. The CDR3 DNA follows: TGTGCCAGCAGTGAATATCAAGCATCGGACAGCCCCATAAACTACGAGCAGTACTTC. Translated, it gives CASSEYQASDSPINYEQYF.

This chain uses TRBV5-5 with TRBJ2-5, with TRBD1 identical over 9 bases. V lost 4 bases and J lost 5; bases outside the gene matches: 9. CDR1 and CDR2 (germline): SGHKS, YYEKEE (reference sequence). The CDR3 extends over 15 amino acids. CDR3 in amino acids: CASSPRQGEKETQYF. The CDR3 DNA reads TGTGCCAGCAGCCCTAGACAGGGGGAAAAGGAGACCCAGTACTTC.

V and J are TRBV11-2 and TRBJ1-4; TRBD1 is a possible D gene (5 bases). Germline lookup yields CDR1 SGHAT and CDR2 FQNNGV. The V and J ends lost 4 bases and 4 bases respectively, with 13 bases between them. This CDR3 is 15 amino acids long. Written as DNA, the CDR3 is TGTGCCAGCAGCTCCCAAAGGGGCGTTAATGAAAAACTGTTTTTT. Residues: CASSSQRGVNEKLFF.

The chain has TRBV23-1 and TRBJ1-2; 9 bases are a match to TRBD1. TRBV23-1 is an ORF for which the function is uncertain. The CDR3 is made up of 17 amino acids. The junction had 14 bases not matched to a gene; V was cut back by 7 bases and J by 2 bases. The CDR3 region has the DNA TGCGCCAGCACCACCGGGCTAGGACAGGGGCTAAACTATGGCTACACCTTC. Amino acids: CASTTGLGQGLNYGYTF.

The DNA of the CDR3 is TGTGCCAGCAGCGTTAGGGATCGGGTAGATACGCAGTATTTT. Translated, it gives CASSVRDRVDTQYF. V gene TRBV5-6 combines with J gene TRBJ2-3; D uncertain. The V end was cut by 4 bases, the J end by 5 bases, with 14 bases between. CDR1 SGHDT and CDR2 YYEEEE come from the germline V gene. The CDR3 contains 14 residues.

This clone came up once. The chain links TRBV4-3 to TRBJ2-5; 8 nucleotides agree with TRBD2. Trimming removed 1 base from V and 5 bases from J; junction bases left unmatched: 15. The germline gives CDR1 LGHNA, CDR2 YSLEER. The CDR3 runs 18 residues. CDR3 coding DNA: TGCGCCAGCAGCCAAGGCTACTCCGGGGGGGCCCTAAGGGAGACCCAGTACTTC. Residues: CASSQGYSGGALRETQYF.

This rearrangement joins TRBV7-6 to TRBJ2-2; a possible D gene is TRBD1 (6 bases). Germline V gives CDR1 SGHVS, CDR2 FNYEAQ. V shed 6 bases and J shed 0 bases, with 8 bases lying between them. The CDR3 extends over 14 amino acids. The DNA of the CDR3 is TGTGCCAGCAGTGGACAGCCGAACACCGGGGAGCTGTTTTTT. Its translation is CASSGQPNTGELFF. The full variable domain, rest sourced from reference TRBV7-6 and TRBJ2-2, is GAGVSQSPRYKVTKRGQDVALRCDPISGHVSLYWYRQALGQGPEFLTYFNYEAQQDKSGLPNDRFSAERPEGSISTLTIQRTEQRDSAMYRCASSGQPNTGELFFGEGSRLTVL.

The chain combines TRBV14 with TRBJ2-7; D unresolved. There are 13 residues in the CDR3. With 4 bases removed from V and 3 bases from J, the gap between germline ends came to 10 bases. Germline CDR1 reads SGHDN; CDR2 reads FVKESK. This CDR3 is CASSPITNYEQYF. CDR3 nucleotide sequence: TGTGCCAGCAGCCCGATAACAAACTACGAGCAGTACTTC.

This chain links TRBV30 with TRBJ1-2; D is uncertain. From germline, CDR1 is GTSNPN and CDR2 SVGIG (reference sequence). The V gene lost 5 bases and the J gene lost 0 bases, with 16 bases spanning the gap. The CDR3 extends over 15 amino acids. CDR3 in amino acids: CAWARGSRSNYGYTF. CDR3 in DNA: TGTGCCTGGGCCCGTGGATCGCGGTCTAACTATGGCTACACCTTC.

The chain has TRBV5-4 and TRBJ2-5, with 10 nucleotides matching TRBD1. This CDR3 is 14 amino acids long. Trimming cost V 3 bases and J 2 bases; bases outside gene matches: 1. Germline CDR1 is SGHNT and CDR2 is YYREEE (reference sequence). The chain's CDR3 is CASSSGQGQETQYF. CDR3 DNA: TGTGCCAGCAGCTCGGGACAGGGGCAAGAGACCCAGTACTTC. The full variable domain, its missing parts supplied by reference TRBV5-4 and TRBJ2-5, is ETGVTQSPTHLIKTRGQQVTLRCSSQSGHNTVSWYQQALGQGPQFIFQYYREEENGRGNFPPRFSGLQFPNYSSELNVNALELDDSALYLCASSSGQGQETQYFGPGTRLLVL.

Here the CDR3 reads CASSVSGGAVDTQYF. CDR3 DNA: TGTGCCAGCAGCGTCAGCGGGGGGGCTGTAGATACGCAGTATTTT. The chain carries TRBV9 and TRBJ2-3; 10 bases are a match to TRBD2. Germline-derived CDR1 and CDR2 are SGDLS and YYNGEE. V trimming: 2 bases; J trimming: 5 bases; junction bases outside the gene matches: 5. This CDR3 has 15 residues.

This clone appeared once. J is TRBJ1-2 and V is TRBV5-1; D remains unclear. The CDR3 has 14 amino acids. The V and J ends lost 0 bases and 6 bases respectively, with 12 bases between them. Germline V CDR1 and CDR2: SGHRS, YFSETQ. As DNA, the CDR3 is TGCGCCAGCAGCTTGGCTTGGAAACGGGATGGCTACACCTTC. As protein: CASSLAWKRDGYTF. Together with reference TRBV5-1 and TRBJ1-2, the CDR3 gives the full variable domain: KAGVTQTPRYLIKTRGQQVTLSCSPISGHRSVSWYQQTPGQGLQFLFEYFSETQRNKGNFPGRFSGRQFSNSRSEMNVSTLELGDSALYLCASSLAWKRDGYTFGSGTRLTVV.

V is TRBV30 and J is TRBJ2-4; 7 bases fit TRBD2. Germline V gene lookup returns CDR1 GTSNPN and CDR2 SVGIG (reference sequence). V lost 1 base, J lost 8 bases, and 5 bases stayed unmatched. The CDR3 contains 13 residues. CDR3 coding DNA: TGTGCCTGGAGTGGCGGGGGTGGAGACATTCAGTACTTC. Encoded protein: CAWSGGGGDIQYF.

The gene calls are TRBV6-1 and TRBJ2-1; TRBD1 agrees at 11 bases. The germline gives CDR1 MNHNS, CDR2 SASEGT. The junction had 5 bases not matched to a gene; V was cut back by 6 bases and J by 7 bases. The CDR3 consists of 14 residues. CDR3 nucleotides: TGTGCCAGCAGCCGGGACAGGGGGAGAAATGAGCAGTTCTTC. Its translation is CASSRDRGRNEQFF.

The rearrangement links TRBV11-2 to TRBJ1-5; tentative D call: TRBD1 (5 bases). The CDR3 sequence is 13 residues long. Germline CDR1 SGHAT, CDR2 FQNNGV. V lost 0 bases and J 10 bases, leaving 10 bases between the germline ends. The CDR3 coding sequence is TGTGCCAGCAGCTTAGATCTGGGGCACCCCCAGCATTTT. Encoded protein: CASSLDLGHPQHF. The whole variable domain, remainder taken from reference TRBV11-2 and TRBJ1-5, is EAGVAQSPRYKIIEKRQSVAFWCNPISGHATLYWYQQILGQGPKLLIQFQNNGVVDDSQLPKDRFSAERLKGVDSTLKIQPAKLEDSAVYLCASSLDLGHPQHFGDGTRLSIL.

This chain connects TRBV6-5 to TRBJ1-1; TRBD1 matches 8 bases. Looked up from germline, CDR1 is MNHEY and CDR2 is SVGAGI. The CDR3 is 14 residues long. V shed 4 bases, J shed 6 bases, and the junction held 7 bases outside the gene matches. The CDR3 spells CASSSLTGGSEAFF. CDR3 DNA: TGTGCCAGCAGTTCACTTACAGGGGGATCTGAAGCTTTCTTT.

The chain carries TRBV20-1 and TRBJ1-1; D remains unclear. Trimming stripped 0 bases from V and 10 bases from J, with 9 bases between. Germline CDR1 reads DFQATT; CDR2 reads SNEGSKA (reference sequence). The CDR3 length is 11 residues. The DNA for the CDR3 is TGCAGTGCTAGAGATAGGGAGGCAGCTTTCTTT. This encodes CSARDREAAFF.

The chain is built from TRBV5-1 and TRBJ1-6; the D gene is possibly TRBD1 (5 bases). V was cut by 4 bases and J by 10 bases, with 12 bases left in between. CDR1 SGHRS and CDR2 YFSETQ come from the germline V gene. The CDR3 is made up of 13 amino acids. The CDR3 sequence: CASSEGAPSPLHF. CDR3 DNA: TGCGCCAGCAGCGAAGGGGCCCCGTCACCCCTCCACTTT.

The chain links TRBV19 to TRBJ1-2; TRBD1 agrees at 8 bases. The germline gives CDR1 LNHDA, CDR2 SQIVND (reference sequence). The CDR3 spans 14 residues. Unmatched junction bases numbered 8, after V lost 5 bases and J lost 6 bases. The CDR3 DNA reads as TGTGCCAGTAGTCTCAATCAGGGGGCGCATGGCTACACCTTC. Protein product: CASSLNQGAHGYTF.

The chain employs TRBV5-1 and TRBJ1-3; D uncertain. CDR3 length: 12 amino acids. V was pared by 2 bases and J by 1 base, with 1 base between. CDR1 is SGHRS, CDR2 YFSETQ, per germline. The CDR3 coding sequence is TGCGCCAGCAGCTTATCTGGAAACACCATATATTTT. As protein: CASSLSGNTIYF. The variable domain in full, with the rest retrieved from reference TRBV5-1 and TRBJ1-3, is KAGVTQTPRYLIKTRGQQVTLSCSPISGHRSVSWYQQTPGQGLQFLFEYFSETQRNKGNFPGRFSGRQFSNSRSEMNVSTLELGDSALYLCASSLSGNTIYFGEGSWLTVV.

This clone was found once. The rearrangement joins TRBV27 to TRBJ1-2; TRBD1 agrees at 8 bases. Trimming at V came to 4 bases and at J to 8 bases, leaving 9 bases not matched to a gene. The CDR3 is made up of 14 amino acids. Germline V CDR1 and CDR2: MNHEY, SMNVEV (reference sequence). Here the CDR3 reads CASSSRDRPSGYTF. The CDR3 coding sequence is TGTGCCAGCAGTTCGAGGGACAGGCCTTCGGGCTACACCTTC.

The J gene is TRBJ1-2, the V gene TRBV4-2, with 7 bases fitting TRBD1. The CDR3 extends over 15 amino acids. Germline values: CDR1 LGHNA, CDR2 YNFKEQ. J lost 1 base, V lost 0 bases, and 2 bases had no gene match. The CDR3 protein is CASSQETGSNYGYTF. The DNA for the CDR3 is TGTGCCAGCAGCCAAGAGACAGGGAGTAACTATGGCTACACCTTC.

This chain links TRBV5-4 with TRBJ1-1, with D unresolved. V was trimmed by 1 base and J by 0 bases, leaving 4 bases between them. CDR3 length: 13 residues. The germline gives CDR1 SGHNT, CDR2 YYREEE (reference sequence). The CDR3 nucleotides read TGTGCCAGCAGCTTGCATTTGAACACTGAAGCTTTCTTT. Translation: CASSLHLNTEAFF.

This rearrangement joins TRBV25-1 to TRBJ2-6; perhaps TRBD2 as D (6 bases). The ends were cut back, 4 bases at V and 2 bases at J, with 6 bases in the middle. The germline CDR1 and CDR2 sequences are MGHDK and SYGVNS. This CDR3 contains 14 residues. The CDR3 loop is CASSGGAGANVLTF. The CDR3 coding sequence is TGTGCCAGCAGTGGGGGGGCTGGGGCCAACGTCCTGACTTTC. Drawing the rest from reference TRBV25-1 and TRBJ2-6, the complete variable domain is EADIYQTPRYLVIGTGKKITLECSQTMGHDKMYWYQQDPGMELHLIHYSYGVNSTEKGDLSSESTVSRIRTEHFPLTLESARPSHTSQYLCASSGGAGANVLTFGAGSRLTVL.

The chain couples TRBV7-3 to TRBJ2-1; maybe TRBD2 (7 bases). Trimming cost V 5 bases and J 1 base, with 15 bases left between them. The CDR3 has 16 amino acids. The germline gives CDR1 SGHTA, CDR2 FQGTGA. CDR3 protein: CASSPQGGVSYNEQFF. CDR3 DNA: TGTGCCAGCAGCCCCCAAGGGGGGGTATCCTACAATGAGCAGTTCTTC.

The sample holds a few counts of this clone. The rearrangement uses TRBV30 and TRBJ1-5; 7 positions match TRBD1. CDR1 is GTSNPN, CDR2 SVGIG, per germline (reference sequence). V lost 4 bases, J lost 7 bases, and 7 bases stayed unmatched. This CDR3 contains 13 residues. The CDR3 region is CAWNGQVGQPQHF. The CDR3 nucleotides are TGTGCCTGGAACGGACAGGTCGGCCAGCCCCAGCATTTT.

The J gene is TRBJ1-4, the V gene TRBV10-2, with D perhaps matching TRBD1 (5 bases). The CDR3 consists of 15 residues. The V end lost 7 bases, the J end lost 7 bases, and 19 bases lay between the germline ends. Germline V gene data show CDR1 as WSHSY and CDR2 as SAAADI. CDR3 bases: TGCGCCAGCACCCAAACCGGGACCTTGGGTGAAAAACTGTTTTTT. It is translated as CASTQTGTLGEKLFF.

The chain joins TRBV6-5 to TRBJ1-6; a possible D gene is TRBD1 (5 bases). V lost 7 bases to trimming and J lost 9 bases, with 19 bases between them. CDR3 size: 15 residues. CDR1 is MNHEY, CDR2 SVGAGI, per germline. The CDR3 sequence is CASTKTGTGGSPLHF. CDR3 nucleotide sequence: TGTGCCAGCACCAAAACCGGGACTGGGGGTTCACCCCTCCACTTT.

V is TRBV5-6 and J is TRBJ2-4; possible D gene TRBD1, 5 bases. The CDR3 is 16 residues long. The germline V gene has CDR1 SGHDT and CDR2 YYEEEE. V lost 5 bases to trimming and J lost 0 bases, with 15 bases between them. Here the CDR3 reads CASSFQGLLAKNIQYF. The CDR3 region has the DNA TGTGCCAGCAGTTTTCAGGGTCTACTAGCCAAAAACATTCAGTACTTC. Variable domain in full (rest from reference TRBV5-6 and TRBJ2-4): DAGVTQSPTHLIKTRGQQVTLRCSPKSGHDTVSWYQQALGQGPQFIFQYYEEEERQRGNFPDRFSGHQFPNYSSELNVNALLLGDSALYLCASSFQGLLAKNIQYFGAGTRLSVL.

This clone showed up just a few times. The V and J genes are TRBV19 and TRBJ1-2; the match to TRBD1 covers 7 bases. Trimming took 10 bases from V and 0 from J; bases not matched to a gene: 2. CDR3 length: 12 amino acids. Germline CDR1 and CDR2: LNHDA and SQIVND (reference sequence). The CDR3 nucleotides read TGTGCCACCGGGACAGCTAACTATGGCTACACCTTC. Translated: CATGTANYGYTF.

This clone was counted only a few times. The CDR3 nucleotides are TGTGCCTGGAGGGATGATGTCGGAGGGAACACTGAAGCTTTCTTT. It yields the protein CAWRDDVGGNTEAFF. The J gene is TRBJ1-1, the V gene TRBV30; no clear D. With 3 bases removed from V and 1 base from J, the gap between germline ends came to 15 bases. The CDR3 is 15 amino acids. Germline CDR1 is GTSNPN and CDR2 is SVGIG (reference sequence).